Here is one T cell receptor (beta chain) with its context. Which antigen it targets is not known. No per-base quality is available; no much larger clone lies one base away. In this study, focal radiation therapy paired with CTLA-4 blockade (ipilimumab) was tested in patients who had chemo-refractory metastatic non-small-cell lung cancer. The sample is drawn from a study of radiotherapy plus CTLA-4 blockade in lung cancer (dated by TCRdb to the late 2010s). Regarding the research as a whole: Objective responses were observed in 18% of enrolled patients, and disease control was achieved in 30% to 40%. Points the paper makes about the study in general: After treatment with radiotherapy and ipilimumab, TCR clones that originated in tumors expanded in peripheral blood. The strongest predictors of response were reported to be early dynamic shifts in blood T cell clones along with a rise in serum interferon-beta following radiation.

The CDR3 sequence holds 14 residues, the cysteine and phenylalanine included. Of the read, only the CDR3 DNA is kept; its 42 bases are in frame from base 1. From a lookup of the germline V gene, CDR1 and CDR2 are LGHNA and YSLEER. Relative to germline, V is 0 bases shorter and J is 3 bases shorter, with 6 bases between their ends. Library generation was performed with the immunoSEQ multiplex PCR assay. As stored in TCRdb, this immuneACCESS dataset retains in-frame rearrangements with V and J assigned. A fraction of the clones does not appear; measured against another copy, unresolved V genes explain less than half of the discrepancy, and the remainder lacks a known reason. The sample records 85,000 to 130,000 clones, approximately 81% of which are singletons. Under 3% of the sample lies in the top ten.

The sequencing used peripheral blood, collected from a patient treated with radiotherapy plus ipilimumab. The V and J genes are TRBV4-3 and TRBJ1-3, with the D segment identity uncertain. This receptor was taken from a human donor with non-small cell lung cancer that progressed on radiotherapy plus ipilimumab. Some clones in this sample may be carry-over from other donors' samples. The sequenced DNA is TGCGCCAGCAGCCAAGAGTTGGATGGAAACACCATATATTTT. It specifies CASSQELDGNTIYF.